This T cell receptor beta chain was captured by sequencing in a study of cytomegalovirus exposure and HLA in healthy donors. Study-wide points: A few CMV-associated chains proved CMV antigen-specific in vitro. Association of 16,951 TCR beta sequences with HLA alleles was found at 0.05 false discovery rate in a later analysis. Later analysis showed most CMV-associated TCR beta chains appearing HLA-restricted.

Germline CDR1 reads SNHLY; CDR2 reads FYNNEI. The CDR3 loop spans 14 amino acids. The trim removed 6 bases at V and 2 bases at J, leaving 6 bases unmatched. This clone was recorded once. What it binds is not known. It was with 60 Vbeta and 13 Jbeta primers that the PCR ran. TCRdb's table, derived via immunoSEQ multiplex PCR, lists solely in-frame clones and lacks some. Of about 200,000 clones listed, about 78% were seen once; the top ten hold less than 4.5%. This sequence joins TRBV2 and TRBJ2-5; 7 bases agree with TRBD1. This TCR was recovered from a male donor in good health and CMV-seronegative. Sequencing was carried out using PBMCs. The CDR3 DNA sequence: TGTGCCAGCAGCGTAGGACAGGTACAAGAGACCCAGTACTTC. Amino acids: CASSVGQVQETQYF.